The clone carrying this T cell receptor beta chain has a handful of counts. The antigen remains undetermined. The data were obtained in a study of CD8 T cells in ankylosing spondylitis. General study points: The authors found the disease-linked clones to be CD8+ and relatively rare in peripheral blood. Seemingly characteristic of ankylosing spondylitis blood was a TCR beta motif consisting of about 8 highly homologous variants.

TCRdb recomputed calls from the 5' RACE reads with MiXCR, one row per CDR3 protein. The sample has 500,000 to 650,000 distinct CDR3 sequences; about 5.7% are singletons. The CDR3 consists of 13 residues. In germline, CDR1 is SGHVS, CDR2 FQNEAQ. V lost 6 bases to trimming and J lost 7 bases, with 13 bases between them. The sample comprised blood, either unsorted or a sorted T cell fraction (not recorded which). This clonotype originated in a male donor with ankylosing spondylitis. This chain links TRBV7-8 with TRBJ2-1; TRBD2 is a possible D gene (5 bases). The CDR3 spells CASRAMGVNEQFF. CDR3 nucleotide sequence: TGTGCCAGCAGAGCTATGGGAGTTAATGAGCAGTTCTTC.